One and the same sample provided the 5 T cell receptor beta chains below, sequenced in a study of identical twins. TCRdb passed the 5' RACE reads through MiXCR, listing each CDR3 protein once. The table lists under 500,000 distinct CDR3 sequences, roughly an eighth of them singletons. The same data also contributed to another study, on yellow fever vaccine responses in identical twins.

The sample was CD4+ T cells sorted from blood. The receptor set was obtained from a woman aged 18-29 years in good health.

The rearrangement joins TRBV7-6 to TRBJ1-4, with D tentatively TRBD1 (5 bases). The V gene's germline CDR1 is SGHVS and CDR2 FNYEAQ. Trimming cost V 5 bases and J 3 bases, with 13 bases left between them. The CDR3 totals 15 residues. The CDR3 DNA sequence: TGTGCCAGCAGCGCATCAGGGTCAGCTAATGAAAAACTGTTTTTT. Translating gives CASSASGSANEKLFF.

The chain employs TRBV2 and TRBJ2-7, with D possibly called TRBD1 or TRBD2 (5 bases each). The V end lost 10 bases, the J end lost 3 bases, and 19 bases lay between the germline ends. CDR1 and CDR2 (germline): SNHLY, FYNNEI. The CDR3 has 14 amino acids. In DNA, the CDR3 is TGTGCCATAAAATCGGACCCGAGGGGCTACGAGCAGTACTTC. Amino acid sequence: CAIKSDPRGYEQYF.

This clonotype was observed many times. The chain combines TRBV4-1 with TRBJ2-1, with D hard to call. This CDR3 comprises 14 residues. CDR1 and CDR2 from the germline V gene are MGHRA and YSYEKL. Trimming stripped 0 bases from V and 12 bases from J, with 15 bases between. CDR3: CASSQDPRSDGQFF. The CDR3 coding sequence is TGCGCCAGCAGCCAAGATCCGCGCTCCGACGGGCAGTTCTTC.

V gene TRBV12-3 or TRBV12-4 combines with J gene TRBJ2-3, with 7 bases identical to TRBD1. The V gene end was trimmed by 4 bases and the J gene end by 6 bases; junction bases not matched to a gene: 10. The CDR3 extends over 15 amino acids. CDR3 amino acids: CASSSTGATGDTQYF. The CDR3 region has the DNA TGTGCCAGCAGTTCCACAGGGGCCACCGGCGATACGCAGTATTTT.

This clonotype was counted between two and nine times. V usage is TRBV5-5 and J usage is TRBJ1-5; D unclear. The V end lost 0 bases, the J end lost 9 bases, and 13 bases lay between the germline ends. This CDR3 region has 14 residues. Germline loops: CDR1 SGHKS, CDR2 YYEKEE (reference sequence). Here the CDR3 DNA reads TGTGCCAGCAGCTTGGACCCCGCGAGCAGGCCCCAGCATTTT. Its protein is CASSLDPASRPQHF.